These 9 T cell receptor beta chains were sequenced from one sample in a study of CD8+CD57+ T cells in acquired aplastic anemia. Patients chosen for sequencing had shown CD8+CD57+ cell expansion by flow cytometry. Genomic DNA provided the template from which TCR beta VDJ and CDR3 profiles were obtained. A single record per CDR3 protein comes from TCRdb applying MiXCR to the reads. The sample holds over 150,000 distinct CDR3 sequences; 45% to 60% are singletons and the top ten take approximately 12%. The sequencing sample was made of sorted CD4+, CD8+, or CD8+CD57+ T cells (not recorded which) from PBMCs. The receptors shown here come from a human donor with aplastic anemia.

This clonotype was counted ten times or more. The chain has TRBV2 and TRBJ1-6; D is possibly TRBD1 (6 bases). This CDR3 is 15 amino acids long. CDR1 is SNHLY and CDR2 is FYNNEI in the germline V gene. Trimming removed 1 base at V and 9 bases at J, with 13 bases between. The CDR3 DNA is TGTGCCAGCAGTGAAGAGCAGGGCAGGGGTTCACCCCTCCACTTT. It translates to CASSEEQGRGSPLHF.

The chain carries TRBV29-1 and TRBJ2-7; 11 bases map to TRBD1. With 7 bases clipped from V and 5 bases from J, the junction kept 7 bases outside the gene matches. This CDR3 contains 13 residues. The germline CDR1 and CDR2 sequences are SQVTM and ANQGSEA. The CDR3 protein is CSASGQGGHEQYF. CDR3 DNA sequence: TGCAGCGCTTCGGGACAGGGGGGCCACGAGCAGTACTTC.

J is TRBJ1-1 and V is TRBV19; D perhaps matches TRBD1 (5 bases). V was pared by 5 bases and J by 5 bases, with 27 bases between. Germline assignment: CDR1 LNHDA and CDR2 SQIVND (reference sequence). The CDR3 extends over 18 amino acids. The CDR3 DNA reads TGTGCCAGTAGTTCTGCCCGATGGGACCGAGGCGGAGATACTGAAGCTTTCTTT. Translated, it gives CASSSARWDRGGDTEAFF.

The chain employs TRBV20-1 and TRBJ2-7, with no clear D. CDR3 length: 14 amino acids. Trimming removed 5 bases from V and 0 bases from J, with 14 bases in between. The germline gives CDR1 DFQATT, CDR2 SNEGSKA (reference sequence). The CDR3 loop is CSAEVGTRSYEQYF. DNA of the CDR3: TGCAGTGCTGAAGTTGGCACCCGCTCCTACGAGCAGTACTTC.

This clonotype was detected ten times or more. The chain couples TRBV19 to TRBJ2-3; D call uncertain. The length of the CDR3 is 14 residues. V was clipped by 5 bases and J by 0 bases, with 9 bases between them. The germline CDR1 and CDR2 sequences are LNHDA and SQIVND (reference sequence). CDR3 bases: TGTGCCAGTAGTTCTACCAGAAGCACAGATACGCAGTATTTT. It translates to CASSSTRSTDTQYF.

In DNA, the CDR3 is TGCAGCGTCCCGTGGTTAAACACCGGGGAGCTGTTTTTT. Translating it yields CSVPWLNTGELFF. The V call is TRBV29-1, the J call TRBJ2-2; D is undetermined. Germline-derived CDR1 and CDR2 are SQVTM and ANQGSEA. There are 13 residues in the CDR3. Trimming removed 6 bases at V and 2 bases at J, with 10 bases between.

The genes are TRBV2 and TRBJ1-1, with D uncertain. CDR1 and CDR2 (germline): SNHLY, FYNNEI. Trimming stripped 6 bases from V and 0 bases from J, with 8 bases between. The CDR3 runs 13 residues. The DNA of the CDR3 is TGTGCCAGCAGGAACAGAATGAACACTGAAGCTTTCTTT. Encoded protein: CASRNRMNTEAFF.

This clonotype has a count of ten or more. J is TRBJ1-5 and V is TRBV5-1, with 8 bases fitting TRBD1. The CDR3 spans 16 residues. V lost 0 bases and J lost 0; bases outside the gene matches: 2. Germline CDR1 and CDR2: SGHRS and YFSETQ. This CDR3 is CASSLGTGSSNQPQHF. The CDR3 DNA is TGCGCCAGCAGCTTGGGGACAGGGAGTAGCAATCAGCCCCAGCATTTT.

This clonotype came up many times. The V gene is TRBV24-1, the J gene TRBJ2-1; TRBD1 matches 8 bases. CDR1 KGHDR and CDR2 SFDVKD come from the germline V gene. The CDR3 is made up of 15 amino acids. V dropped 4 bases and J dropped 5; count of bases not matched to a gene: 6. This chain's CDR3 is CATSDPGTGDNEQFF. The CDR3 bases are TGTGCCACCAGTGACCCCGGGACAGGCGACAATGAGCAGTTCTTC.